These 26 T cell receptor beta chains originate from one sample sequenced in a study of blood T cells in healthy people across ages. The authors ran a second PCR of about 6 to 11 cycles using a sample-barcoded 5' primer and a J-beta primer mix. TCRdb ran MiXCR on the 5' RACE reads and lists one entry per CDR3 protein. The sample lists 1.5 million to 2 million distinct CDR3 sequences, roughly 27% occurring once. The material sequenced was blood. These receptors all stem from a woman aged 25 to 45 in good health.

The chain uses TRBV5-1 and TRBJ2-7, with TRBD2 identical over 12 bases. The DNA matches TRBJ2-5 better at its end, which makes the J call doubtful. Per germline, CDR1 SGHRS and CDR2 YFSETQ. The CDR3 has 17 residues. As DNA, the CDR3 is TGCGCCAGCAGCTTGGGCCTAGCGGGGGGGCGACAAGAGACCCAGTACTTC. This sequence encodes CASSLGLAGGRQETQYF.

In its sample, this clonotype was seen many times. V and J are TRBV20-1 and TRBJ2-3; 8 bases are shared with TRBD1. The V segment lost 4 bases and the J segment 1 base; nucleotides outside the gene matches: 7. The germline gives CDR1 DFQATT, CDR2 SNEGSKA (reference sequence). The CDR3 covers 15 residues. Here the CDR3 reads CSANPGQGGTDTQYF. CDR3 DNA: TGCAGTGCTAATCCTGGACAGGGAGGCACAGATACGCAGTATTTT.

This clonotype was detected ten times or more. The rearrangement uses TRBV19 and TRBJ2-7; tentative D call: TRBD2 (5 bases). The CDR3 is 13 residues long. The V end lost 2 bases, the J end lost 3 bases, and 8 bases lay between the germline ends. Germline V gene data show CDR1 as LNHDA and CDR2 as SQIVND (reference sequence). CDR3 loop: CASSIIGGYEQYF. CDR3 sequence (DNA): TGTGCCAGTAGTATAATCGGAGGCTACGAGCAGTACTTC.

Concerning this clonotype: With a much larger clone just one base away, this may be a read error. This chain connects TRBV7-2 to TRBJ2-7; D might be TRBD2 (6 bases). The CDR3 extends over 15 amino acids. Trimming took 5 bases from V and 2 from J, leaving 16 bases between them. The germline gives CDR1 SGHTA, CDR2 FQGNSA. The CDR3 spells CASSPGDLSPYEQYF. CDR3 coding DNA: TGTGCCAGCAGCCCGGGGGACTTAAGCCCCTACGAGCAGTACTTC.

This clonotype appeared a few times. The V and J genes are TRBV5-1 and TRBJ1-1; the D gene is possibly TRBD1 (5 bases). The V end was cut by 3 bases, the J end by 10 bases, with 28 bases between. Per germline, CDR1 SGHRS and CDR2 YFSETQ. There are 17 residues in the CDR3. For the CDR3, the DNA is TGCGCCAGCAGCTCGACTATGTTGGGCGGGACGCCAATGGGAGCTTTCTTT. The encoded protein is CASSSTMLGGTPMGAFF.

The genes are TRBV20-1 and TRBJ1-6; D may be TRBD1 (6 bases). Germline V gives CDR1 DFQATT, CDR2 SNEGSKA (reference sequence). V lost 4 bases and J 9 bases, leaving 16 bases between the germline ends. CDR3 size: 14 residues. The CDR3 coding sequence is TGCAGTGCTATATTTCCCCAGGGGACTTCACCCCTCCACTTT. Encoded protein: CSAIFPQGTSPLHF.

Many counts were recorded for this clonotype. CDR3 amino acids: CASSLTAGVINEQFF. CDR3 coding DNA: TGCGCCAGCAGCCTGACAGCGGGGGTGATTAATGAGCAGTTCTTC. The chain combines TRBV5-1 with TRBJ2-1; 8 bases match TRBD2. From germline, CDR1 is SGHRS and CDR2 YFSETQ. V dropped 4 bases and J dropped 7; count of bases not matched to a gene: 10. The CDR3 covers 15 residues.

Remarks on this clonotype: No conserved phenylalanine or tryptophan ends this CDR3, so it is likely a read error. The V and J genes are TRBV11-2 and TRBJ2-5; D is perhaps TRBD2 (5 bases). With 6 bases removed from V and 5 bases from J, the gap between germline ends came to 13 bases. Germline CDR1 and CDR2: SGHAT and FQNNGV. The CDR3 runs to 13 residues. Written as DNA, the CDR3 is TGTGCCAGCAGGAACTCTGGGGAGGAGACCCAGTACGTC. It encodes CASRNSGEETQYV.

The chain has TRBV2 and TRBJ2-5; no definite D call. V lost 5 bases to trimming and J lost 11 bases, with 21 bases between them. CDR3 length: 14 residues. Germline CDR1 SNHLY, CDR2 FYNNEI. The CDR3 coding sequence is TGTGCCAGCAGTCCGCCCGGACGCTACTCGCGGCAGTACTTC. Translating gives CASSPPGRYSRQYF.

A word on this clonotype: Germline and junction disagree at one end, which may indicate a read error. The chain uses TRBV5-1 and TRBJ1-1; TRBD1 aligns across 8 bases. The CDR3 is 15 residues long. The germline V gene has CDR1 SGHRS and CDR2 YFSETQ. CDR3 amino acids: CTSSASGTGYTEAFF. CDR3 coding DNA: TGCACCAGCAGCGCATCCGGGACAGGCTACACTGAAGCTTTCTTT. Full variable domain (missing parts from reference TRBV5-1 and TRBJ1-1): KAGVTQTPRYLIKTRGQQVTLSCSPISGHRSVSWYQQTPGQGLQFLFEYFSETQRNKGNFPGRFSGRQFSNSRSEMNVSTLELGDSALYLCTSSASGTGYTEAFFGQGTRLTVV.

V gene TRBV29-1 combines with J gene TRBJ1-1; the match to TRBD1 covers 8 bases. The J segment lost 5 bases and the V segment lost 5 bases, leaving 13 bases of the junction unmatched. The CDR3 has 15 amino acids. Germline CDR1 and CDR2: SQVTM and ANQGSEA. CDR3 nucleotides: TGCAGCGTTCGGGAGTCAGGGGGCGCCGGAACTGAAGCTTTCTTT. Protein product: CSVRESGGAGTEAFF.

For this clonotype: Possible read error: a much larger clone is one base away. CDR3 bases: TGTGCCAGCAGCGCAACGGGACAGGCCTCCTACGAGCAGTACTTC. It translates to CASSATGQASYEQYF. The chain is built from TRBV28 and TRBJ2-7; TRBD1 matches at 8 bases. Per germline, CDR1 MDHEN and CDR2 SYDVKM. V was clipped by 6 bases and J by 0 bases; unmatched bases: 7. The CDR3 runs to 15 residues.

This clonotype was counted a few times. This chain uses TRBV7-6 with TRBJ1-4; no reliable D call. Looked up from germline, CDR1 is SGHVS and CDR2 is FNYEAQ. Trimming left V 4 bases short and J 3 bases short, with 12 bases between. This CDR3 has 15 amino acids. CDR3 DNA sequence: TGTGCCAGCAGCTCCCGAGTGCCGCCTAATGAAAAACTGTTTTTT. Protein sequence: CASSSRVPPNEKLFF.

The rearrangement joins TRBV29-1 to TRBJ2-5, with 7 nucleotides matching TRBD2. CDR1 and CDR2 (germline): SQVTM, ANQGSEA. Trimming removed 4 bases from V and 1 base from J; junction bases left unmatched: 12. The CDR3 is 16 residues long. This CDR3 is CSVGLAGKRGQETQYF. Written as DNA, the CDR3 is TGCAGCGTTGGTTTGGCAGGGAAGCGGGGCCAAGAGACCCAGTACTTC.

This chain uses TRBV5-6 with TRBJ2-7; TRBD1 is a possible D gene (5 bases). The V and J ends lost 2 bases and 5 bases respectively, with 14 bases between them. The CDR3 totals 14 residues. Germline V gives CDR1 SGHDT, CDR2 YYEEEE. The CDR3 protein is CASSFWGRDNEQYF. In DNA, the CDR3 is TGTGCCAGCAGCTTCTGGGGCAGGGATAACGAGCAGTACTTC.

This clonotype has more than one count but fewer than ten. This chain joins TRBV5-1 and TRBJ1-1, with D unclear. The CDR3 extends over 14 amino acids. Germline V gene sequence: CDR1 SGHRS, CDR2 YFSETQ. V lost 4 bases to trimming and J lost 0 bases, with 10 bases between them. In DNA, the CDR3 is TGCGCCAGCAGCCAACAGAACCTGAACACTGAAGCTTTCTTT. Its protein is CASSQQNLNTEAFF.

The J gene is TRBJ1-4, the V gene TRBV25-1, with a possible D match to TRBD1 (6 bases). The CDR3 length is 14 residues. V was clipped by 5 bases and J by 4 bases, with 11 bases between them. Germline V gene lookup returns CDR1 MGHDK and CDR2 SYGVNS. CDR3 sequence: CASSRTGFNEKLFF. CDR3 sequence (DNA): TGTGCCAGCAGTCGAACAGGGTTTAATGAAAAACTGTTTTTT.

This clonotype was detected many times. V usage is TRBV6-1 and J usage is TRBJ2-5; possibly TRBD1 for D (6 bases). CDR1 and CDR2 from the germline V gene are MNHNS and SASEGT. CDR3 size: 16 residues. The V gene lost 2 bases and the J gene lost 7 bases, with 20 bases spanning the gap. CDR3: CASSEMQGKLSVTQYF. CDR3 coding DNA: TGTGCCAGCAGTGAAATGCAGGGGAAGTTAAGTGTGACCCAGTACTTC.

The chain uses TRBV5-1 and TRBJ2-3; D possibly corresponds to TRBD2 (5 bases). This CDR3 comprises 14 residues. Germline V gene data show CDR1 as SGHRS and CDR2 as YFSETQ. V shed 4 bases and J shed 5 bases, with 14 bases lying between them. The CDR3 DNA reads as TGCGCCAGCAGCCCCGGGGTAGCTGAAGATACGCAGTATTTT. It codes for CASSPGVAEDTQYF.

This rearrangement joins TRBV15 to TRBJ2-7; D might be TRBD1 (6 bases). V was clipped by 5 bases and J by 1 base, with 18 bases between them. The CDR3 runs to 16 residues. The germline V gene has CDR1 LNHNV and CDR2 YYDKDF (reference sequence). Here the CDR3 reads CATSDHRDTPSYEQYF. CDR3 bases: TGTGCCACCAGCGACCACCGGGACACTCCTTCCTACGAGCAGTACTTC. The full variable domain, with the rest looked up from reference TRBV15 and TRBJ2-7, is DAMVIQNPRYQVTQFGKPVTLSCSQTLNHNVMYWYQQKSSQAPKLLFHYYDKDFNNEADTPDNFQSRRPNTSFCFLDIRSPGLGDTAMYLCATSDHRDTPSYEQYFGPGTRLTVT.

A few counts support this clonotype. V is TRBV28 and J is TRBJ2-1; D may be TRBD1 or TRBD2 (5 bases each). Per germline, CDR1 MDHEN and CDR2 SYDVKM. The length of the CDR3 is 14 residues. Between the trimmed V and J ends, which lost 8 bases and 8 bases, there was a span of 19 bases. The CDR3 protein is CASQGGGLLHEQFF. The CDR3 nucleotides read TGTGCCAGCCAGGGTGGGGGTCTACTCCATGAGCAGTTCTTC.

This clonotype occurred a few times. This may be a read error: a much more frequent sequence differs by one nucleotide. V usage is TRBV5-1 and J usage is TRBJ1-3; D is unclear. There are 12 residues in the CDR3. Germline V gene lookup returns CDR1 SGHRS and CDR2 YFSETQ. Trimming cost V 3 bases and J 4 bases, with 5 bases left between them. The CDR3 protein is CASSSEGNTIYF. CDR3 bases: TGCGCCAGCAGCTCGGAGGGAAACACCATATATTTT.

V gene TRBV15 combines with J gene TRBJ1-2; 9 nucleotides align to TRBD1. CDR3 length: 13 residues. Germline assignment: CDR1 LNHNV and CDR2 YYDKDF (reference sequence). With 6 bases clipped from V and 1 base from J, the junction kept 0 bases outside the gene matches. The chain's CDR3 is CATRDRGNYGYTF. The CDR3 DNA follows: TGTGCCACCAGGGACAGGGGTAACTATGGCTACACCTTC.

A remark on this clonotype: Possible read error: a much larger clone is one base away. This sequence joins TRBV4-3 and TRBJ2-7; D not resolved. The CDR3 runs 13 residues. Germline values: CDR1 LGHNA, CDR2 YSLEER. Trimming left V 1 base short and J 7 bases short, with 11 bases between. The CDR3 loop reads CASSQVQVREQYF. CDR3 DNA sequence: TGCGCCAGCAGCCAAGTGCAGGTAAGGGAGCAGTACTTC.

In nucleotides, the CDR3 is TGCAGCGTTGAGCACGGCTATGGCTACACCTTC. As protein: CSVEHGYGYTF. The chain carries TRBV29-1 and TRBJ1-2; D call uncertain. V shed 3 bases and J shed 4 bases, with 6 bases lying between them. The CDR3 is 11 amino acids. Germline lookup yields CDR1 SQVTM and CDR2 ANQGSEA.

This clonotype was observed many times. The DNA of the CDR3 is TGTGCCAGCAGCGCCTCGACAGCTAACTATGGCTACACCTTC. As protein: CASSASTANYGYTF. This chain joins TRBV9 and TRBJ1-2; a weak D match, TRBD1 (5 bases). The V gene's germline CDR1 is SGDLS and CDR2 YYNGEE. Trimming removed 3 bases at V and 0 bases at J, with 9 bases between. The CDR3 is 14 amino acids.